Listed below are T cell receptor beta chains from one sample, sequenced in a study of T cell repertoires in cytomegalovirus infection. A single record per CDR3 protein comes from TCRdb applying MiXCR to the reads. Here the sample spans more than 500,000 distinct CDR3 sequences, approximately 15% being singletons. Sequencing was done on a sample of CD8+ T cells from PBMCs. The receptors stem from a human donor in good health (CMV status not recorded). Some clones in this sample may be carry-over from other donors' samples. Both conserved end residues are part of each CDR3. Each record gives: clone size, V gene, D gene, J gene, CDR3 DNA, CDR3 protein. A D gene is named only where the DNA matches it firmly. Where a row states a size, it is once, few, many or the class of an expanded clone; other rows omit it.

clone size: many; V gene: TRBV28; D gene: .; J gene: TRBJ2-7; CDR3 DNA: TGTGCCAGCAGCCACACAACCTACGAGCAGTACTTC; CDR3 protein: CASSHTTYEQYF
clone size: many; V gene: TRBV27; D gene: TRBD1; J gene: TRBJ2-1; CDR3 DNA: TGTGCCAGCAGTGGGGACAGGGGGATTATGGCGTACAATGAGCAGTTCTTC; CDR3 protein: CASSGDRGIMAYNEQFF
clone size: many; V gene: TRBV12-3/TRBV12-4; D gene: .; J gene: TRBJ1-1; CDR3 DNA: TGTGCCAGCAGTTCATTTAGGGGGTGGACTGAAGCTTTCTTT; CDR3 protein: CASSSFRGWTEAFF
clone size: few; V gene: TRBV6-6; D gene: TRBD2; J gene: TRBJ2-2; CDR3 DNA: TGTGCCAGCAGTTACCCTCTGAGTAGCGGGCCGAACACCGGGGAGCTGTTTTTT; CDR3 protein: CASSYPLSSGPNTGELFF
clone size: .; V gene: TRBV2; D gene: .; J gene: TRBJ1-2; CDR3 DNA: TGTGCCAGGGGGGAGACTGGACGGCGCTATGGCTACACCTTC; CDR3 protein: CARGETGRRYGYTF
clone size: few; V gene: TRBV14; D gene: TRBD2; J gene: TRBJ2-1; CDR3 DNA: TGTGCCAGCAGCCAAGACTGGACTAGTCCCGATGAGCAGTTCTTC; CDR3 protein: CASSQDWTSPDEQFF
clone size: .; V gene: TRBV6-8; D gene: TRBD1; J gene: TRBJ1-2; CDR3 DNA: TGTGCCAGCACTTCATACCGGGACAGGGATCATGGCTACACCTTC; CDR3 protein: CASTSYRDRDHGYTF
clone size: .; V gene: TRBV6-6; D gene: .; J gene: TRBJ1-6; CDR3 DNA: TGTGCCAGCAAACCCTATAATTCACCCCTCCACTTT; CDR3 protein: CASKPYNSPLHF
clone size: .; V gene: TRBV6-1; D gene: TRBD1; J gene: TRBJ1-6; CDR3 DNA: TGTGCCAGCAGCGATGGCGAAGACAGGGACTACTCCTATAATTCACCCCTCCACTTT; CDR3 protein: CASSDGEDRDYSYNSPLHF
clone size: many; V gene: TRBV6-5; D gene: .; J gene: TRBJ2-5; CDR3 DNA: TGTGCCAGCAGTTACTCGGCGGGACAGCAAGAGACCCAGTACTTC; CDR3 protein: CASSYSAGQQETQYF
clone size: many; V gene: TRBV5-6; D gene: TRBD2; J gene: TRBJ2-1; CDR3 DNA: TGTGCCAGCAGCTTGGGGTTAGCGGGCAGATTCTATGAGCAGTTCTTC; CDR3 protein: CASSLGLAGRFYEQFF
clone size: few; V gene: TRBV28; D gene: TRBD2; J gene: TRBJ2-3; CDR3 DNA: TGTGCCACCTTACTAGGACTAGCAAGGTCCACAGATACGCAGTATTTT; CDR3 protein: CATLLGLARSTDTQYF